One sample yielded the 26 T cell receptor beta chains listed below, sequenced in a study of control samples from healthy donors and cancer patients. Data came from immunoSEQ multiplex PCR; TCRdb stores just in-frame clones and leaves some out. This sample has about 180,000 clones, with nearly 90% found just once. Sequenced input: blood. These TCRs come from a woman aged 50 to 60 in good health.

This chain joins TRBV3-1 (or the pseudogene TRBV3-2) and TRBJ1-4, with TRBD1 matching 9 bases. Looked up from germline, CDR1 is LGHDT and CDR2 is YNNKEL (reference sequence). The V gene end was trimmed by 4 bases and the J gene end by 5 bases; junction bases not matched to a gene: 5. CDR3 size: 15 residues. The CDR3 reads CASSRDRDRNEKLFF. Here the CDR3 DNA reads TGTGCCAGCAGCCGGGACAGGGACAGGAATGAAAAACTGTTTTTT.

The chain employs TRBV5-1 and TRBJ2-7; a weak D match, TRBD1 (5 bases). CDR3 size: 14 residues. The V gene lost 0 bases and the J gene lost 4 bases, with 11 bases spanning the gap. CDR1 SGHRS and CDR2 YFSETQ come from the germline V gene. CDR3 sequence (DNA): TGCGCCAGCAGCTTGGGGTACAGGACATACGAGCAGTACTTC. Its translation is CASSLGYRTYEQYF.

The rearrangement links TRBV28 to TRBJ1-6; the D gene is possibly TRBD1 (6 bases). This CDR3 is 15 amino acids long. In germline, CDR1 is MDHEN, CDR2 SYDVKM. The V end was cut by 7 bases, the J end by 3 bases, with 13 bases between. CDR3 DNA: TGTGCCAGCACCTACGGACAGAACTATAATTCACCCCTCCACTTT. Translated: CASTYGQNYNSPLHF.

The genes are TRBV5-1 and TRBJ2-5, with TRBD1 matching over 7 bases. Per germline, CDR1 SGHRS and CDR2 YFSETQ. This CDR3 is 15 amino acids long. The trim removed 5 bases at V and 3 bases at J, leaving 10 bases unmatched. The CDR3 sequence: CASSPGTVAKETQYF. Written as DNA, the CDR3 is TGCGCCAGCAGTCCCGGGACAGTTGCCAAAGAGACCCAGTACTTC.

The gene calls are TRBV7-3 and TRBJ2-2; a possible D gene is TRBD2 (6 bases). Trimming stripped 4 bases from V and 2 bases from J, with 8 bases between. The CDR3 is 14 amino acids. Germline lookup yields CDR1 SGHTA and CDR2 FQGTGA. CDR3 DNA: TGTGCCAGCAGCTCCGGGACTAACACCGGGGAGCTGTTTTTT. Translation gives CASSSGTNTGELFF.

The chain joins TRBV30 to TRBJ1-3; 7 bases map to TRBD1. CDR3 length equals 14 residues. The germline gives CDR1 GTSNPN, CDR2 SVGIG (reference sequence). The trim removed 5 bases at V and 0 bases at J, leaving 4 bases unmatched. In nucleotides, the CDR3 is TGTGCCTGGCGACAGGGCTTCTCTGGAAACACCATATATTTT. It codes for CAWRQGFSGNTIYF.

J is TRBJ2-5 and V is TRBV5-3; 7 bases fit TRBD1. TRBV5-3 is an ORF; its function is uncertain. V trimming: 0 bases; J trimming: 5 bases; junction bases outside the gene matches: 7. CDR3 size: 15 residues. The CDR3 loop is CARSLGDRVGETQYF. The CDR3 nucleotides are TGTGCCAGAAGCTTGGGAGACAGGGTAGGGGAGACCCAGTACTTC.

This chain connects TRBV7-2 to TRBJ1-5, with D maybe TRBD1 (5 bases). CDR1 and CDR2 from the germline V gene are SGHTA and FQGNSA. V lost 1 base and J 3 bases, leaving 10 bases between the germline ends. This CDR3 contains 15 residues. This CDR3 is CASSLGGRYNQPQHF. As DNA, the CDR3 is TGTGCCAGCAGCTTAGGGGGACGGTACAATCAGCCCCAGCATTTT.

The chain uses TRBV7-8 and TRBJ2-1; the match to TRBD2 covers 7 bases. Per germline, CDR1 SGHVS and CDR2 FQNEAQ. V lost 0 bases, J lost 3 bases, and 11 bases stayed unmatched. The CDR3 spans 18 residues. The CDR3 region is CASSLALAGGNHYNEQFF. For the CDR3, the DNA is TGTGCCAGCAGCTTAGCTTTAGCGGGTGGGAACCACTACAATGAGCAGTTCTTC.

The chain couples TRBV12-2 to TRBJ1-1. TRBV12-2 represents a pseudogene. CDR3 length equals 13 residues. CDR3 sequence: CASRPEGNTEAFF. CDR3 coding DNA: TGTGCAAGTCGCCCCGAGGGGAACACTGAAGCTTTCTTT.

The V call is TRBV6-2 or TRBV6-3, the J call TRBJ1-1; D is unclear. CDR1 is MNHEY, CDR2 SVGEGT, per germline. This CDR3 is built from 16 residues. V was shortened by 6 bases and J by 0 bases, with 17 bases between the two germline ends. The CDR3 spells CASSSWGRAVNTEAFF. The CDR3 nucleotides are TGTGCCAGCAGCTCCTGGGGAAGGGCGGTGAACACTGAAGCTTTCTTT.

V is TRBV11-3 and J is TRBJ1-6; 8 bases match TRBD1. Losses at the gene ends were 4 bases for V and 12 bases for J; bases not matched to a gene: 11. The germline V gene encodes CDR1 SGHNT and CDR2 YENEEA. The CDR3 runs to 15 residues. In DNA form, the CDR3 reads TGTGCCAGCAGCTCGCCAGGGGGCCCTTCCGGACCCCTCCACTTT. Amino acids: CASSSPGGPSGPLHF.

This clone was counted between two and nine times. The chain links TRBV28 to TRBJ1-1; D unclear. Trimming removed 4 bases from V and 5 bases from J, with 14 bases in between. The CDR3 spans 14 residues. From germline, CDR1 is MDHEN and CDR2 SYDVKM. CDR3 nucleotides: TGTGCCAGCAGTTCTCAGGTTTTCGGAACTGAAGCTTTCTTT. Protein product: CASSSQVFGTEAFF.

The gene calls are TRBV2 and TRBJ1-1; D call uncertain. Trimming left V 4 bases short and J 7 bases short, with 13 bases between. Germline CDR1 reads SNHLY; CDR2 reads FYNNEI. This CDR3 is 13 amino acids long. CDR3 loop: CASSALRHREAFF. CDR3 nucleotides: TGTGCCAGCAGTGCCCTGAGACATCGTGAAGCTTTCTTT.

This chain joins TRBV5-1 and TRBJ1-4; TRBD1 matches 9 bases. The CDR3 is 15 residues long. V gave up 4 bases and J gave up 6 bases; unmatched junction bases: 7. Germline CDR1 reads SGHRS; CDR2 reads YFSETQ. The CDR3 protein is CASSLGQGRDEKLFF. CDR3 bases: TGCGCCAGCAGCCTAGGACAGGGGCGGGATGAAAAACTGTTTTTT.

J is TRBJ2-2 and V is TRBV5-8; D might be TRBD1 or TRBD2, each matching 5 bases. Deletions cut 5 bases from V and 5 bases from J, with 16 bases between. CDR3 size: 15 residues. CDR1 and CDR2 from the germline V gene are SGHTS and YDEGEE. CDR3 in DNA: TGTGCCAGCAGTCCCGGGACCTACTTTACCGGGGAGCTGTTTTTT. Translating gives CASSPGTYFTGELFF.

The rearrangement uses TRBV27 and TRBJ1-1; the D gene is possibly TRBD1 (6 bases). Germline assignment: CDR1 MNHEY and CDR2 SMNVEV (reference sequence). This CDR3 comprises 12 residues. Trimming left V 6 bases short and J 6 bases short, with 11 bases between. The CDR3, as DNA: TGTGCCAGCAGACAGGGCCCCCCTGAAGCTTTCTTT. Protein: CASRQGPPEAFF.

This clone has a handful of counts. V is TRBV28 and J is TRBJ2-5, with D possibly matching TRBD1 (6 bases). The CDR3 spans 14 residues. In germline, CDR1 is MDHEN, CDR2 SYDVKM. V lost 3 bases, J lost 5 bases, and 13 bases lay in between. Written as DNA, the CDR3 is TGTGCCAGCAGTTTTGGAGCAGGGGTGGAGACCCAGTACTTC. This gives the protein CASSFGAGVETQYF.

The chain uses TRBV5-1 and TRBJ2-2, with D hard to call. Germline V gives CDR1 SGHRS, CDR2 YFSETQ. V gave up 2 bases and J gave up 0 bases, with 8 bases separating them. This CDR3 contains 15 residues. CDR3 DNA: TGCGCCAGCAGCTTAATCTCTTCGAACACCGGGGAGCTGTTTTTT. It is translated as CASSLISSNTGELFF.

The CDR3 spells CASSLAANEQFF. The CDR3, as DNA: TGTGCCAGCAGTTTAGCGGCCAATGAGCAGTTCTTC. The chain recombines TRBV12-3 or TRBV12-4 with TRBJ2-1; D not certain. The CDR3 is 12 amino acids. The V end was cut by 0 bases, the J end by 6 bases, with 3 bases between.

The chain is built from TRBV5-1 and TRBJ2-3, with no clear D. V was clipped by 4 bases and J by 1 base, with 7 bases between them. Germline CDR1 and CDR2: SGHRS and YFSETQ. The CDR3 spans 13 residues. The chain's CDR3 is CASSQDRTDTQYF. CDR3 sequence (DNA): TGCGCCAGCAGCCAAGACCGCACAGATACGCAGTATTTT.

The CDR3, as DNA: TGTGCCAGCAGCGTAGGAGGACGAACTAGCGGGAGTTTACAGTTCTTC. Its protein is CASSVGGRTSGSLQFF. The chain employs TRBV9 and TRBJ2-1, with 11 bases identical to TRBD2. This CDR3 is 16 amino acids long. CDR1 and CDR2 from the germline V gene are SGDLS and YYNGEE. J lost 13 bases, V lost 0 bases, and 12 bases had no gene match.

This chain connects TRBV7-3 to TRBJ2-3; the match to TRBD2 covers 11 bases. V lost 5 bases to trimming and J lost 4 bases; unmatched junction nucleotides: 20. Germline V gene sequence: CDR1 SGHTA, CDR2 FQGTGA. This CDR3 contains 20 residues. In nucleotides, the CDR3 is TGTGCCAGCAGCCCAAACATCGGGACGAGTAGCGGGGGGGCGGCAGATACGCAGTATTTT. It yields the protein CASSPNIGTSSGGAADTQYF.

The V and J genes are TRBV11-2 and TRBJ2-1; 9 nucleotides match TRBD2. V was pared by 4 bases and J by 8 bases, with 9 bases of the junction left unmatched. This CDR3 contains 15 residues. Germline CDR1 is SGHAT and CDR2 is FQNNGV. The CDR3, as DNA: TGTGCCAGCAGCTCCTCTAGCGGGATTACTTATGAGCAGTTCTTC. Translated: CASSSSSGITYEQFF.

The chain employs TRBV11-2 and TRBJ2-7; a possible D gene is TRBD1 (5 bases). The CDR3 covers 13 residues. Trimming shortened V by 5 bases and J by 5 bases, and 13 bases separated the two germline ends. Germline V lookup: CDR1 SGHAT, CDR2 FQNNGV. The CDR3 nucleotides are TGTGCCAGCAGCCTGACAGAAAGGAACGAGCAGTACTTC. It is translated as CASSLTERNEQYF.

The CDR3: CASSPQGGQLQETQYF. The CDR3, as DNA: TGTGCCAGCAGCCCCCAGGGGGGACAGTTGCAAGAGACCCAGTACTTC. This chain connects TRBV14 to TRBJ2-5; D is possibly TRBD1 (7 bases). The CDR3 covers 16 residues. Germline V gives CDR1 SGHDN, CDR2 FVKESK. V dropped 4 bases and J dropped 2 bases, with 17 bases sitting between them.